This section outlines one TCR beta chain sequence together with its context. The data were obtained in a study of somatic mutations in cytotoxic T cells in rheumatoid arthritis. Produced via immunoSEQ multiplex PCR; TCRdb's table is partial and in-frame only. This table holds thousands of clones, approximately 81% found once. The receptor comes from an older woman in good health. Sequenced material: CD8+ T cells sorted from blood.

This CDR3 reads CASSLVQQETQYF. The CDR3 DNA sequence: TGTGCCAGCAGCTTAGTACAGCAAGAGACCCAGTACTTC. The chain couples TRBV7-6 to TRBJ2-5; D unclear. The V and J ends lost 1 base and 2 bases respectively, with 5 bases between them. This CDR3 has 13 amino acids. Germline V gene sequence: CDR1 SGHVS, CDR2 FNYEAQ.